This T cell receptor (beta chain) was captured in a study of blood T cell repertoires in COVID-19. Looking at the study overall: COVID-19 samples collected from the United States, Italy and Spain covered acute and convalescent phases. The cDNA or gDNA used as material had been derived from T cells, B-cell-depleted T cells, or PBMCs.

Source study methods: Reference gene primer amplification yielded estimated nucleated cell counts. The data were produced by immunoSEQ multiplex PCR, yet TCRdb's version contains in-frame clones alone and is incomplete. V, J and clone size were drawn from that table, and D and trimming were deduced from the DNA. This sample has roughly 120,000 clones, with around three quarters found just once. The germline V gene has CDR1 MNHEY and CDR2 SVGAGI. V was trimmed by 5 bases and J by 9 bases, leaving 20 bases between them. The CDR3 totals 15 residues. V is TRBV6-5 and J is TRBJ1-5, with D maybe TRBD1 (6 bases). Specimen: peripheral blood. The TCR sequence derives from a human donor in a cohort sampled during active or convalescent COVID-19. CDR3 in amino acids: CASSPQRSTGSPQHF. CDR3 sequence (DNA): TGTGCCAGCAGTCCTCAGAGGTCGACAGGCTCGCCCCAGCATTTT.